This T cell receptor beta chain originates from a study of blood T cell repertoires in COVID-19. Study-wide background: Both acute and convalescent COVID-19 samples were obtained from the United States, Italy and Spain.

The study drew participants aged about 18 to 89 years from 20 to 30 US areas. Here immunoSEQ multiplex PCR was the method, and the copy in TCRdb shows in-frame clones only, minus some. The sample contains some 250,000 clones, approximately 80% of which appear only once. V trimming: 3 bases; J trimming: 6 bases; junction bases outside the gene matches: 5. Germline CDR1 is SGDLS and CDR2 is YYNGEE. The CDR3 is 14 residues long. The chain carries TRBV9 and TRBJ2-7; 11 bases line up with TRBD2. Sequenced material: PBMCs or T cells enriched from blood (not recorded which). This clonotype was obtained from a man aged 40-49 years who had recovered from COVID-19. The CDR3 region is CASSGTSGSGEQYF. CDR3 nucleotide sequence: TGTGCCAGCAGCGGGACTAGCGGGTCAGGCGAGCAGTACTTC.